This TCR beta chain was obtained from a study of blood T cell repertoires in COVID-19. The wider study: The study drew acute and convalescent COVID-19 samples from the United States, Italy and Spain.

With 7 bases removed from V and 0 bases from J, the gap between germline ends came to 11 bases. Per germline, CDR1 LNHDA and CDR2 SQIVND (reference sequence). The CDR3 is 14 amino acids. Sequenced by immunoSEQ multiplex PCR; TCRdb stores in-frame clones only, minus some. The data hold 150,000 or so clones, with roughly 80% observed a single time. The receptor's source is a man aged 45-65 years who had recovered from COVID-19. Sequencing was carried out using PBMCs or T cells enriched from blood (not recorded which). J is TRBJ2-3 and V is TRBV19; no clear D gene. The CDR3 loop is CASTGGPSTDTQYF. The CDR3 DNA is TGTGCCAGTACCGGCGGCCCTAGCACAGATACGCAGTATTTT. Supplemented by reference TRBV19 and TRBJ2-3, the full variable domain reads DGGITQSPKYLFRKEGQNVTLSCEQNLNHDAMYWYRQDPGQGLRLIYYSQIVNDFQKGDIAEGYSVSREKKESFPLTVTSAQKNPTAFYLCASTGGPSTDTQYFGPGTRLTVL.